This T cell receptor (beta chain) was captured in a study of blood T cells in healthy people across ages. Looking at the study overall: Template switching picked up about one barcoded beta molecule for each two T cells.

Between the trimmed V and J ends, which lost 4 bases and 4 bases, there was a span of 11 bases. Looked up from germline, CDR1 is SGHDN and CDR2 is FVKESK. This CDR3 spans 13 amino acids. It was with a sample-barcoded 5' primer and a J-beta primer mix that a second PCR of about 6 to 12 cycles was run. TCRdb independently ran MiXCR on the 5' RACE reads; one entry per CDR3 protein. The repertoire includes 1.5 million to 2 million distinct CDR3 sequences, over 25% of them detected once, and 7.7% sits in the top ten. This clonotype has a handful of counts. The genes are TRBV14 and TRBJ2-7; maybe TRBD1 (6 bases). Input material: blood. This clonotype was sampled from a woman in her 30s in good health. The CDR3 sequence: CASSRDMGYEQYF. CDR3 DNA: TGTGCCAGCAGCCGGGACATGGGTTACGAGCAGTACTTC.